This T cell receptor (beta chain) derives from a study of blood T cell repertoires in COVID-19. Background on the study: Sample material is recorded as cDNA or gDNA derived from T cells, B-cell-depleted T cells, or PBMCs.

Profiled with immunoSEQ multiplex PCR; TCRdb holds only in-frame clones, not every one. Of hundreds of thousands of clones in the sample, nearly 90% are singletons; the top ten hold around 4.3%. Adults between about 18 and 95 years of age took part from fewer than 30 US areas. This TCR came from a woman between 18 and 29 years old with acute COVID-19. The sample taken for sequencing was PBMCs or T cells enriched from blood (not recorded which).

The CDR3 loop reads CASSRLAGVYEQYF. The CDR3 DNA is TGTGCCAGCAGCCGACTAGCGGGAGTCTACGAGCAGTACTTC. V is TRBV28 and J is TRBJ2-7; the match to TRBD2 covers 12 bases. V lost 6 bases and J lost 3; bases outside the gene matches: 3. The germline V gene encodes CDR1 MDHEN and CDR2 SYDVKM. The CDR3 is made up of 14 amino acids. The whole variable domain, filled in from reference TRBV28 and TRBJ2-7, reads DVKVTQSSRYLVKRTGEKVFLECVQDMDHENMFWYRQDPGLGLRLIYFSYDVKMKEKGDIPEGYSVSREKKERFSLILESASTNQTSMYLCASSRLAGVYEQYFGPGTRLTVT.